A single sample gave rise to the 24 T cell receptor beta chains below, sequenced in a study of siplizumab effects on memory and regulatory T cells. Sequencing used immunoSEQ multiplex PCR; TCRdb keeps in-frame clones, though not all of them. Here the sample spans 110,000 or so clones, just under 95% being singletons. Material for sequencing was non-Treg CD4+ T cells sorted from blood. The source of these receptors is a human donor in good health.

The J gene is TRBJ2-5, the V gene TRBV5-4; a weak D match, TRBD2 (5 bases). Germline CDR1 reads SGHNT; CDR2 reads YYREEE (reference sequence). V gave up 2 bases and J gave up 0 bases, with 11 bases separating them. The CDR3 has 15 amino acids. In nucleotides, the CDR3 is TGTGCCAGCAGCTTATCCACGGGATACCAAGAGACCCAGTACTTC. It translates to CASSLSTGYQETQYF.

The chain links TRBV18 to TRBJ1-4; D may be TRBD1 (5 bases). V was cut by 4 bases and J by 8 bases, with 14 bases left in between. This CDR3 comprises 14 residues. Germline assignment: CDR1 KGHSH and CDR2 LQKENI. The CDR3 protein is CASSRGEIGEKLFF. CDR3 DNA: TGTGCCAGCTCACGAGGGGAAATCGGGGAAAAACTGTTTTTT. The full variable domain, in which reference TRBV18 and TRBJ1-4 provide the parts outside the CDR3, is NAGVMQNPRHLVRRRGQEARLRCSPMKGHSHVYWYRQLPEEGLKFMVYLQKENIIDESGMPKERFSAEFPKEGPSILRIQQVVRGDSAAYFCASSRGEIGEKLFFGSGTQLSVL.

V and J are TRBV7-2 and TRBJ2-7; D assignment may be TRBD1 or TRBD2 (5 bases each). The CDR3 runs 14 residues. Per the germline V gene, CDR1 is SGHTA and CDR2 is FQGNSA. V lost 4 bases to trimming and J lost 0 bases, with 10 bases between them. This CDR3 is CASSSGRSSYEQYF. DNA for the CDR3: TGTGCCAGCAGCTCGGGACGCAGCTCCTACGAGCAGTACTTC.

This chain joins TRBV6-5 and TRBJ1-2; tentative D call: TRBD1 (6 bases). V lost 2 bases and J 0 bases, leaving 13 bases between the germline ends. Germline lookup yields CDR1 MNHEY and CDR2 SVGAGI. The CDR3 contains 16 residues. The CDR3 spells CASSYQNRQANYGYTF. As DNA, the CDR3 is TGTGCCAGCAGTTACCAAAACCGACAGGCTAACTATGGCTACACCTTC.

The chain carries TRBV11-2 and TRBJ2-3; 10 nucleotides agree with TRBD2. The CDR3 consists of 15 residues. V shed 5 bases and J 4 bases; nucleotides not matched to a gene: 6. Germline V gene data show CDR1 as SGHAT and CDR2 as FQNNGV. The CDR3 here is CASSPTSGVPDTQYF. The CDR3 bases are TGTGCCAGCAGCCCCACTAGCGGGGTTCCAGATACGCAGTATTTT.

The chain combines TRBV23-1 with TRBJ1-2; possibly TRBD1 for D (5 bases). Being an ORF, TRBV23-1 has a function that is uncertain. V gave up 0 bases and J gave up 1 base, with 12 bases separating them. CDR3 length: 16 amino acids. CDR3 in amino acids: CASSQSARGHNYGYTF. The CDR3 region has the DNA TGCGCCAGCAGTCAATCGGCGCGGGGCCATAACTATGGCTACACCTTC.

The chain couples TRBV5-6 to TRBJ2-3; TRBD1 matches 9 bases. The CDR3 spans 14 residues. Per germline, CDR1 SGHDT and CDR2 YYEEEE. V lost 4 bases and J lost 4; bases outside the gene matches: 4. The CDR3 nucleotides are TGTGCCAGCAGCCCACGGACAGGGGCAGATACGCAGTATTTT. Protein: CASSPRTGADTQYF.

The chain links TRBV18 to TRBJ1-1; 7 bases agree with TRBD1. The germline CDR1 and CDR2 sequences are KGHSH and LQKENI. The length of the CDR3 is 16 residues. V lost 2 bases and J lost 1; bases outside the gene matches: 7. CDR3: CASSPGVGQENTEAFF. CDR3 DNA: TGTGCCAGCTCACCAGGAGTCGGACAGGAGAACACTGAAGCTTTCTTT.

In nucleotides, the CDR3 is TGTGCCAGTCGACAGGGGGTGAACACTGAAGCTTTCTTT. Encoded protein: CASRQGVNTEAFF. The chain has TRBV18 and TRBJ1-1; 9 nucleotides agree with TRBD1. Germline CDR1 reads KGHSH; CDR2 reads LQKENI. CDR3 length: 13 amino acids. V gave up 9 bases and J gave up 0 bases; unmatched junction bases: 2.

This clone was observed once. This chain connects TRBV6-1 to TRBJ1-1; TRBD1 might be the D (5 bases). This CDR3 is built from 13 residues. The germline CDR1 and CDR2 sequences are MNHNS and SASEGT. The V end was cut by 3 bases, the J end by 7 bases, with 12 bases between. Written as DNA, the CDR3 is TGTGCCAGCAGTGATAGGGGTACGGATGAAGCTTTCTTT. Protein: CASSDRGTDEAFF.

This clone came up once. The chain links TRBV19 to TRBJ2-1; TRBD1 might be the D (6 bases). Between the trimmed V and J ends, which lost 5 bases and 10 bases, there was a span of 12 bases. Germline loops: CDR1 LNHDA, CDR2 SQIVND (reference sequence). CDR3 length: 12 amino acids. The CDR3 nucleotides are TGTGCCAGTAGTCTCGTTGGGGGCGAGCAGTTCTTC. It translates to CASSLVGGEQFF.

The CDR3 loop reads CASSSSGNTGELFF. CDR3 bases: TGCGCCAGCAGTTCTAGCGGGAACACCGGGGAGCTGTTTTTT. The V gene is TRBV5-1, the J gene TRBJ2-2; 7 bases align to TRBD2. The CDR3 has 14 residues. Per the germline V gene, CDR1 is SGHRS and CDR2 is YFSETQ. V trimming: 5 bases; J trimming: 1 base; junction bases outside the gene matches: 2.

This clone occurred a few times. The chain combines TRBV6-4 with TRBJ1-6; 8 bases align to TRBD1. This CDR3 comprises 13 residues. Germline CDR1 and CDR2: MRHNA and SNTAGT. V dropped 6 bases and J dropped 9; count of bases not matched to a gene: 4. The CDR3 sequence is CASRGQGGSPLHF. The CDR3, as DNA: TGTGCCAGCAGAGGACAGGGAGGTTCACCCCTCCACTTT.

The chain links TRBV10-3 to TRBJ1-5; D is unclear. Germline loops: CDR1 ENHRY, CDR2 SYGVKD. V was pared by 0 bases and J by 1 base, with 16 bases between. CDR3 length equals 18 residues. CDR3 amino acids: CAISESIFMGRSNQPQHF. CDR3 sequence (DNA): TGTGCCATCAGTGAGTCGATTTTCATGGGTCGGAGCAATCAGCCCCAGCATTTT.

The chain employs TRBV6-6 and TRBJ1-2; D not certain. Trimming pared 2 bases from V and 2 bases from J, leaving 9 bases between. Germline V lookup: CDR1 MNHNY, CDR2 SVGAGI (reference sequence). The CDR3 sequence is 14 residues long. Here the CDR3 reads CASSYPEINYGYTF. CDR3 bases: TGTGCCAGCAGTTACCCAGAGATCAACTATGGCTACACCTTC.

The J gene is TRBJ2-3, the V gene TRBV10-2; 13 bases match TRBD2. Germline CDR1 is WSHSY and CDR2 is SAAADI. The trim removed 6 bases at V and 3 bases at J, leaving 9 bases unmatched. The CDR3 runs to 17 residues. CDR3 sequence: CASSFGLAGAQTDTQYF. Written as DNA, the CDR3 is TGCGCCAGCAGCTTTGGACTAGCGGGGGCACAGACAGATACGCAGTATTTT.

The chain combines TRBV19 with TRBJ2-5, with D perhaps matching TRBD2 (5 bases). This CDR3 comprises 14 residues. From germline, CDR1 is LNHDA and CDR2 SQIVND (reference sequence). Deletions cut 6 bases from V and 5 bases from J, with 16 bases between. The CDR3 coding sequence is TGTGCCAGTAGCCACGGGATAACCGGGGAGACCCAGTACTTC. Translated: CASSHGITGETQYF.

This chain connects TRBV9 to TRBJ1-3, with D hard to call. Germline V gene data show CDR1 as SGDLS and CDR2 as YYNGEE. The CDR3 consists of 11 residues. The V end lost 4 bases, the J end lost 4 bases, and 3 bases lay between the germline ends. The CDR3 reads CASSRGNTIYF. The DNA of the CDR3 is TGTGCCAGCAGCCGGGGAAACACCATATATTTT.

The V gene is TRBV7-8, the J gene TRBJ1-2, with no clear D. Trimming took off 5 bases at V and 1 base at J, with 14 bases between the two ends. Germline V gene sequence: CDR1 SGHVS, CDR2 FQNEAQ. The CDR3 is 15 amino acids. The CDR3 nucleotides read TGTGCCAGCAGCCTTCTCCGGGGAGATAACTATGGCTACACCTTC. Translating gives CASSLLRGDNYGYTF.

The chain joins TRBV6-5 to TRBJ2-4; D not resolved. The V gene's germline CDR1 is MNHEY and CDR2 SVGAGI. The CDR3 spans 14 residues. Between the trimmed V and J ends, which lost 6 bases and 1 base, there was a span of 10 bases. CDR3 sequence reads: CASSARLAKNIQYF. CDR3 nucleotide sequence: TGTGCCAGCAGCGCCAGGTTGGCCAAAAACATTCAGTACTTC.

V and J are TRBV4-3 and TRBJ2-7; TRBD2 might be the D (5 bases). CDR1 is LGHNA, CDR2 YSLEER, per germline. The CDR3 is 18 residues long. The V end was cut by 4 bases, the J end by 1 base, with 23 bases between. The CDR3 loop reads CASSPGPGEGRGSYEQYF. For the CDR3, the DNA is TGCGCCAGCAGCCCTGGTCCCGGTGAGGGCCGGGGTTCCTACGAGCAGTACTTC.

The chain recombines TRBV7-3 with TRBJ1-2; 9 nucleotides match TRBD1. The junction had 4 bases not matched to a gene; V was cut back by 6 bases and J by 2 bases. The CDR3 extends over 14 amino acids. Germline-derived CDR1 and CDR2 are SGHTA and FQGTGA. CDR3 protein: CASSRDRGNYGYTF. The DNA for the CDR3 is TGTGCCAGCAGTCGAGACAGGGGGAACTATGGCTACACCTTC.

This chain joins TRBV5-6 and TRBJ1-1; D is unclear. Trimming shortened V by 2 bases and J by 4 bases, and 21 bases separated the two germline ends. CDR3 length equals 17 residues. Germline lookup yields CDR1 SGHDT and CDR2 YYEEEE. The CDR3 region is CASSFLGDVGRSTEAFF. CDR3 sequence (DNA): TGTGCCAGCAGCTTCCTCGGGGATGTCGGCAGGAGCACTGAAGCTTTCTTT.

The rearrangement links TRBV4-1 to TRBJ2-7; D unclear. CDR3 length: 19 residues. Trimming removed 1 base at V and 0 bases at J, with 22 bases between. The V gene's germline CDR1 is MGHRA and CDR2 YSYEKL. CDR3 DNA: TGCGCCAGCAGCCAAGTTTTTTTTGGGGATACCCCTTCCTCCTACGAGCAGTACTTC. This encodes CASSQVFFGDTPSSYEQYF.